The T cell receptor beta chain under discussion was sequenced for a study of beta chain features in type 1 diabetes. Findings of the study overall: Unsettled here was the matter of whether HLA type influences TCRB rearrangement. A greater similarity of naive, central memory and Treg TCRB repertoires was seen among patients than among healthy donors. Patients with type 1 diabetes carried fewer insertions and had more deletions at their VDJ junctions.

Of the isolated RNA, all was reverse transcribed, and so the sequenced material was expressed TCRB transcripts. The data were produced by immunoSEQ multiplex PCR, yet TCRdb's version contains in-frame clones alone and is incomplete. In the table there are around 300,000 clones, 7.5% to 9.5% of which are singletons. CD45RO/CCR7/CD25/CD127/CD95/CD27 separated CD4+ naive, central memory, regulatory and stem cell-like memory cells by sorting. Turning to this clone: Its antigen remains unidentified.

Germline-derived CDR1 and CDR2 are SGDLS and YYNGEE. V gave up 4 bases and J gave up 0 bases; unmatched junction bases: 11. CDR3 size: 17 residues. The chain combines TRBV9 with TRBJ2-3; TRBD2 aligns across 7 bases. This sequence originates from a woman between 18 and 30 years old in good health. The sequenced sample consisted of central memory CD4+ T cells from blood. The chain's CDR3 is CASSPSLAGTSTDTQYF. CDR3 DNA: TGTGCCAGCAGCCCCAGCTTAGCGGGTACTAGCACAGATACGCAGTATTTT.